A selection of T cell receptor beta chains follows, all from one sample in a study of cytomegalovirus exposure and HLA in healthy donors. The table came from immunoSEQ multiplex PCR; TCRdb's copy has only in-frame clones and leaves some out. Counted here are around 350,000 clones, roughly 88% occurring once; the ten biggest clones make up 0.83%. Sequencing used PBMCs. The receptors here all came from a woman under 30 in good health and CMV-seronegative. CDR3s include the opening cysteine and the closing phenylalanine or tryptophan. The D gene is left open where the match is weak. Rows may omit the clone size; those that give it use once, few, many or a size class.

V,size,J,D,CDR3,DNA
TRBV6-5,NA,TRBJ1-1,NA,CASSEKVSRAEAFF,TGTGCCAGCAGTGAAAAAGTGTCTCGCGCTGAAGCTTTCTTT
TRBV6-1,NA,TRBJ1-2,TRBD1,CASSADRVISGYTF,TGTGCCAGCAGTGCGGACAGGGTCATCTCTGGCTACACCTTC
TRBV7-3,NA,TRBJ2-1,TRBD2,CASSSTPGLADNEQFF,TGTGCCAGCAGCTCGACGCCGGGACTAGCGGACAATGAGCAGTTCTTC
TRBV9,NA,TRBJ2-1,NA,CASSVDYGSYNEQFF,TGTGCCAGCAGCGTCGACTATGGCTCCTACAATGAGCAGTTCTTC
TRBV6-5,NA,TRBJ1-6,NA,CASSYSRVSPLHF,TGTGCCAGCAGTTACTCTCGGGTCTCACCCCTCCACTTT
TRBV21-1,few,TRBJ2-7,NA,CATGGRQRPQSIHEQYF,TGTGCCACCGGAGGGAGACAACGGCCCCAATCTATCCACGAGCAGTACTTC
TRBV4-2,NA,TRBJ1-3,NA,CASSRDWGARAFPGNTIYF,TGTGCCAGCAGCCGGGACTGGGGCGCCCGCGCTTTTCCTGGAAACACCATATATTTT
TRBV27,once,TRBJ1-2,NA,CASSPLDWPYGYTF,TGTGCCAGCAGTCCGCTGGACTGGCCCTATGGCTACACCTTC
TRBV5-1,NA,TRBJ2-1,TRBD1,CASSLGQGYEQFF,TGCGCCAGCAGCTTGGGACAGGGCTATGAGCAGTTCTTC
TRBV28,NA,TRBJ1-2,NA,CASSPPGGLGGYTF,TGTGCCAGCAGTCCCCCGGGAGGGCTCGGGGGCTACACCTTC
TRBV2,NA,TRBJ1-2,TRBD1,CASSAGGAGGYTF,TGTGCCAGCAGTGCAGGGGGCGCGGGGGGCTACACCTTC
TRBV6-5,NA,TRBJ2-1,TRBD1,CASSRGTGDYNEQFF,TGTGCCAGCAGTCGCGGGACAGGCGATTACAATGAGCAGTTCTTC
TRBV7-2,once,TRBJ2-3,NA,CASRDPIGVFTDTQYF,TGTGCCAGCAGGGACCCGATCGGGGTGTTCACAGATACGCAGTATTTT
TRBV23-1,NA,TRBJ2-7,NA,CASSQLQVGKQYF,TGCGCCAGCAGTCAATTACAGGTGGGCAAGCAGTACTTC
TRBV6-1,NA,TRBJ2-7,NA,CASSIGTPQRYEQYF,TGTGCCAGCAGTATCGGGACACCTCAGCGATACGAGCAGTACTTC
TRBV7-9,once,TRBJ2-1,TRBD1,CASSLRTGAGNEQFF,TGTGCCAGCAGCTTACGGACAGGGGCAGGCAATGAGCAGTTCTTC
TRBV30,NA,TRBJ1-2,TRBD1,CAWTGGLGYTF,TGTGCCTGGACAGGGGGCCTTGGCTACACCTTC
TRBV6-5,NA,TRBJ1-4,NA,CASSTRTSRREKLFF,TGTGCCAGCAGTACCAGGACATCTCGTCGGGAAAAACTGTTTTTT
TRBV9,NA,TRBJ1-1,NA,CASSADPYRENTEAFF,TGTGCCAGCAGCGCCGACCCCTACAGGGAGAACACTGAAGCTTTCTTT
TRBV30,NA,TRBJ2-3,TRBD2,CAWSTGTSGGGDTQYF,TGTGCCTGGAGTACTGGGACTAGCGGGGGGGGAGATACGCAGTATTTT
TRBV6-5,NA,TRBJ2-5,TRBD1,CASSLRTGRETQYF,TGTGCCAGCAGCCTGAGGACAGGGCGGGAGACCCAGTACTTC
TRBV6-5,NA,TRBJ1-2,NA,CASSYSDRGNYGYTF,TGTGCCAGCAGTTACTCGGACCGGGGTAACTATGGCTACACCTTC
TRBV7-8,NA,TRBJ2-1,TRBD1,CASSLRDRRDRNLYNEQFF,TGTGCCAGCAGCCTCCGGGACAGACGTGATCGGAATTTATACAATGAGCAGTTCTTC
TRBV7-8,NA,TRBJ2-7,NA,CASSLVASRVEQYF,TGTGCCAGCAGCTTAGTGGCTAGTAGAGTCGAGCAGTACTTC
TRBV27,NA,TRBJ2-2,TRBD2,CASSALAGGNTGELFF,TGTGCCAGCTCGGCCTTAGCGGGGGGAAACACCGGGGAGCTGTTTTTT
TRBV27,once,TRBJ2-3,NA,CASTWGADTQYF,TGTGCCAGCACCTGGGGAGCAGATACGCAGTATTTT
TRBV6-6,once,TRBJ1-2,TRBD1,CASSYGQGNYGYTF,TGTGCCAGCAGTTACGGACAGGGGAACTATGGCTACACCTTC
TRBV19,NA,TRBJ1-2,NA,CASSMETSPYGYTF,TGTGCCAGTAGTATGGAGACCAGCCCATACGGCTACACCTTC
TRBV9,NA,TRBJ2-7,TRBD2,CASSQYGTSGRGEQYF,TGTGCCAGCAGCCAATACGGGACTAGCGGGAGGGGCGAGCAGTACTTC
TRBV11-2,once,TRBJ1-1,NA,CASSLRGVDTEAFF,TGTGCCAGCAGCTTAAGGGGCGTGGACACTGAAGCTTTCTTT
TRBV4-1,NA,TRBJ2-1,NA,CASSQEPASDDEQFF,TGCGCCAGCAGCCAAGAACCGGCCAGCGACGATGAGCAGTTCTTC
TRBV4-2,NA,TRBJ2-3,NA,CASSQSGVVDTQYF,TGTGCCAGCAGCCAATCGGGGGTAGTGGATACGCAGTATTTT
TRBV6-5,NA,TRBJ1-1,NA,CATGGGPAAFF,TGTGCCACGGGGGGGGGACCTGCGGCTTTCTTT
TRBV5-1,NA,TRBJ2-6,TRBD1,CASGQGGSGANVLTF,TGCGCCAGCGGACAGGGAGGCTCTGGGGCCAACGTCCTGACTTTC
TRBV2,NA,TRBJ1-5,NA,CASSEAGAGHQPQHF,TGTGCCAGCAGTGAAGCGGGGGCAGGTCATCAGCCCCAGCATTTT
TRBV5-1,NA,TRBJ1-2,NA,CASSFSPRDGYTF,TGCGCCAGCAGCTTTTCCCCCAGGGATGGCTACACCTTC
TRBV5-4,NA,TRBJ1-5,NA,CASSSDGDIYQPQHF,TGTGCCAGCAGCTCGGATGGGGACATATATCAGCCCCAGCATTTT
TRBV19,NA,TRBJ2-3,TRBD2,CASSISTSGGLDTQYF,TGTGCCAGTAGTATATCTACTAGCGGGGGACTAGATACGCAGTATTTT
TRBV28,NA,TRBJ2-7,NA,CASSFRLGARYEQYF,TGTGCCAGCAGTTTTAGGTTGGGGGCGCGGTACGAGCAGTACTTC
TRBV28,NA,TRBJ2-7,TRBD1,CASSPPGQGAYEQYF,TGTGCCAGCAGTCCCCCGGGACAGGGGGCCTACGAGCAGTACTTC
TRBV11-2,NA,TRBJ2-1,TRBD2,CASSVSLGGDPANEQFF,TGTGCCAGCAGCGTAAGCCTTGGGGGGGATCCCGCCAATGAGCAGTTCTTC
TRBV28,NA,TRBJ2-7,NA,CASSPESTGYEQYF,TGTGCCAGCAGTCCGGAATCGACAGGCTACGAGCAGTACTTC
TRBV9,NA,TRBJ2-1,TRBD2,CASSLNPGTSGSSEQFF,TGTGCCAGCAGCCTCAACCCCGGGACTAGCGGGAGTAGTGAGCAGTTCTTC
TRBV19,NA,TRBJ1-2,NA,CASSMGSGVNYGYTF,TGTGCCAGTAGTATGGGGTCGGGGGTGAACTATGGCTACACCTTC
TRBV30,once,TRBJ1-1,NA,CAWSWIMSGAGRDTEAFF,TGTGCCTGGAGTTGGATAATGAGTGGGGCCGGGAGAGACACTGAAGCTTTCTTT
TRBV4-1,NA,TRBJ2-7,NA,CASSQVWTETYEQYF,TGCGCCAGCAGCCAGGTCTGGACAGAGACCTACGAGCAGTACTTC
TRBV11-2,NA,TRBJ2-7,NA,CASSLGRDYYEQYF,TGTGCCAGCAGCTTGGGGCGGGATTACTACGAGCAGTACTTC
TRBV6-1,NA,TRBJ2-7,NA,CASRDGGGAPYEQYF,TGTGCCAGCAGGGACGGAGGGGGGGCCCCCTACGAGCAGTACTTC
TRBV19,NA,TRBJ2-1,NA,CASRVSGFYNEQFF,TGTGCCAGTAGAGTGAGCGGGTTCTACAATGAGCAGTTCTTC
TRBV19,NA,TRBJ1-3,TRBD1,CASSIQGATGNTIYF,TGTGCCAGTAGTATTCAGGGGGCAACTGGAAACACCATATATTTT
TRBV6-5,once,TRBJ2-7,TRBD1,CASMWDRVAYEQYF,TGTGCCAGCATGTGGGACAGGGTGGCCTACGAGCAGTACTTC
TRBV2,few,TRBJ1-2,NA,CASSEDRVNYGYTF,TGTGCCAGCAGTGAAGACAGGGTTAACTATGGCTACACCTTC
TRBV6-5,NA,TRBJ2-4,NA,CASSRTDLIQYF,TGTGCCAGCTCCCGGACAGACCTCATTCAGTACTTC
TRBV11-1,NA,TRBJ2-5,TRBD2,CASSRAGAGRETQYF,TGTGCCAGCAGCCGCGCCGGGGCCGGGAGGGAGACCCAGTACTTC
TRBV10-3,NA,TRBJ2-7,TRBD1,CAISESRDRGSYEQYF,TGTGCCATCAGTGAGTCTCGCGACAGGGGATCCTACGAGCAGTACTTC
TRBV6-1,NA,TRBJ1-5,TRBD1,CASSGTGGAGQPQHF,TGTGCCAGCAGTGGGACAGGGGGCGCGGGTCAGCCCCAGCATTTT
TRBV27,NA,TRBJ2-1,TRBD2,CASSALAGVSNEQFF,TGTGCCAGCAGTGCTCTAGCGGGAGTCAGCAATGAGCAGTTCTTC
TRBV29-1,NA,TRBJ2-5,NA,CSVGARAGETQYF,TGCAGCGTTGGGGCGCGGGCGGGAGAGACCCAGTACTTC